This T cell receptor beta chain was recorded in a study of T cell repertoires in cytomegalovirus infection. Across the whole study: Indications of both CMV infection and matching HLA type were provided by public TCR beta signatures. Findings and caveats of the study: Carriage of CMV together with the relevant HLA was identifiable through cumulative public TCR beta family frequency. Within the response measured ex vivo, HLA-C-restricted CMV-specific TCR beta clonotypes were dominant.

TCRdb re-called the reads with MiXCR, one entry per CDR3 protein. Counted here are 55,000 to 70,000 distinct CDR3 sequences, 33% occurring once; the ten biggest clones make up approximately 70%. This clonotype has ten or more counts. Its antigen is not identified. Germline V gene data show CDR1 as SGHTA and CDR2 as FQGNSA. With 0 bases removed from V and 0 bases from J, the gap between germline ends came to 14 bases. This CDR3 contains 17 residues. The sequence was collected from a human donor in good health (CMV status not recorded). Some clones in this sample may be carry-over from other donors' samples. The sequenced sample was PBMCs, sequenced either directly or after in vitro stimulation (not recorded which). The chain joins TRBV7-2 to TRBJ1-2, with D unclear. CDR3 region: CASSLAPSRHANYGYTF. The DNA of the CDR3 is TGTGCCAGCAGCTTAGCCCCGTCGAGGCATGCTAACTATGGCTACACCTTC.